This section outlines one T cell receptor (beta chain) sequence together with its context. The antigen is not known. This specimen belongs to a study of cytomegalovirus exposure and HLA in healthy donors. The overall study: In a previous analysis, around 120 million unique TCR beta sequences were found from about 190 million T cells. Points from the study as a whole: The likely origin of a cluster of highly shared sequence variants was a sequencing artifact. Analysis was carried out at a later point, and it linked a missense DCLRE1C variant to TCR beta V- and J-gene trimming.

Primers included in the PCR were 60 Vbeta and 13 Jbeta primers. Assay used: immunoSEQ multiplex PCR; TCRdb lists only in-frame clones, some missing. There are about 200,000 clones in the sample; 78% occur only once, and approximately 3.8% lies in the top ten. Germline CDR1 reads LNHDA; CDR2 reads SQIVND (reference sequence). Germline trimming cut 2 bases from V and 4 bases from J; bases unmatched to any gene: 8. The CDR3 totals 15 residues. The study sampled nominally healthy donors, though unrecorded immune exposures were likely. This receptor was taken from a male donor in good health and CMV-seronegative. The chain has TRBV19 and TRBJ2-7; 7 positions match TRBD1. Sequenced material: PBMCs. The CDR3 loop is CASSISTGKGYEQYF. CDR3 nucleotide sequence: TGTGCCAGTAGTATATCGACAGGGAAGGGATACGAGCAGTACTTC.